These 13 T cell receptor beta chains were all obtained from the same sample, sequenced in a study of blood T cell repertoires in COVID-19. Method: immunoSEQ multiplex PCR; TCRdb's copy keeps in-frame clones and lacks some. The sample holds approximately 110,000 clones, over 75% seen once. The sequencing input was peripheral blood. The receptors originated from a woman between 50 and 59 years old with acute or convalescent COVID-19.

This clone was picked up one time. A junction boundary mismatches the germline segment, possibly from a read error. In DNA, the CDR3 is TGTGCTAGCAGCTTATCCCGGGACAGGGGGAATGAGCAGTTCTTC. Its protein is CASSLSRDRGNEQFF. The chain carries TRBV7-7 and TRBJ2-1, with 11 bases matching TRBD1. The CDR3 covers 15 residues. Germline V gene data show CDR1 as SSHAT and CDR2 as FNYEAQ (reference sequence).

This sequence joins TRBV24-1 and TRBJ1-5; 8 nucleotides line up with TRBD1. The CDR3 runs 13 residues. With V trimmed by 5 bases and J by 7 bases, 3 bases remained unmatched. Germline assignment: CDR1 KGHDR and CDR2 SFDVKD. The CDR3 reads CATSGQGAQPQHF. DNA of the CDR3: TGTGCCACCAGTGGGCAGGGGGCCCAGCCCCAGCATTTT.

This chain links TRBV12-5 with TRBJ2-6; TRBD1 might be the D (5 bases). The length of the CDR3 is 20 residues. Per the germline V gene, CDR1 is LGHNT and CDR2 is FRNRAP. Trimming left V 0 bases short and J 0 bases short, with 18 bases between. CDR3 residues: CASGLVRGLGASSGANVLTF. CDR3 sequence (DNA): TGTGCTAGTGGTTTGGTAAGGGGTTTAGGGGCGAGCTCTGGGGCCAACGTCCTGACTTTC.

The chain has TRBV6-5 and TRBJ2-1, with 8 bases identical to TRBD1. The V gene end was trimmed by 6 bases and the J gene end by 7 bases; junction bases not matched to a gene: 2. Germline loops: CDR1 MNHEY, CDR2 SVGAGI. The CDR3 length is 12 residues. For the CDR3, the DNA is TGTGCCAGCAGACACAGGGGGAATGAGCAGTTCTTC. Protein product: CASRHRGNEQFF.

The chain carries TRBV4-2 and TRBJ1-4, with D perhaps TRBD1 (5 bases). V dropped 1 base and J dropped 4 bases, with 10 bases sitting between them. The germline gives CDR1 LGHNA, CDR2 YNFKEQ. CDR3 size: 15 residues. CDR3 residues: CASSQVGGVNEKLFF. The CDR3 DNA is TGTGCCAGCAGCCAAGTGGGGGGGGTTAATGAAAAACTGTTTTTT.

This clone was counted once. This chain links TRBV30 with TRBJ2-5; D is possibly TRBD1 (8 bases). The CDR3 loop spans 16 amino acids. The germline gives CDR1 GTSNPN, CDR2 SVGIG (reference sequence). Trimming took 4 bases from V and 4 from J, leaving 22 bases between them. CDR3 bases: TGTGCCTGGACCGAAAGCTGGTACAGGGGGGGAGAGACCCAGTACTTC. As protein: CAWTESWYRGGETQYF.

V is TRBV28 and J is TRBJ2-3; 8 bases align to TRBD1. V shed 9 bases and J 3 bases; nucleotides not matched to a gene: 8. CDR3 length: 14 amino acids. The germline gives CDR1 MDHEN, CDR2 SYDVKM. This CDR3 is CASFPGQETDTQYF. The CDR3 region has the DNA TGTGCCAGTTTTCCGGGACAGGAAACAGATACGCAGTATTTT.

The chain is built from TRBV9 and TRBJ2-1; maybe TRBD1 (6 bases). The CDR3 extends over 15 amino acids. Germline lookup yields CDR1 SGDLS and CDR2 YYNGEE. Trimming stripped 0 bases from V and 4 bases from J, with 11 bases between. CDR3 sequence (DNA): TGTGCCAGCAGCGTAGCTCCCGACAGGTACAATGAGCAGTTCTTC. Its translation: CASSVAPDRYNEQFF. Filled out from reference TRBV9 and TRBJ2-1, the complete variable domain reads DSGVTQTPKHLITATGQRVTLRCSPRSGDLSVYWYQQSLDQGLQFLIQYYNGEERAKGNILERFSAQQFPDLHSELNLSSLELGDSALYFCASSVAPDRYNEQFFGPGTRLTVL.

The CDR3 spells CASSLFGTSPGELFF. The CDR3 nucleotides are TGTGCCAGCAGCTTATTTGGGACATCTCCCGGGGAGCTGTTTTTT. The gene calls are TRBV7-8 and TRBJ2-2; tentatively, D is TRBD1 (6 bases). Trimming removed 2 bases at V and 6 bases at J, with 13 bases between. Germline loops: CDR1 SGHVS, CDR2 FQNEAQ. The CDR3 loop spans 15 amino acids.

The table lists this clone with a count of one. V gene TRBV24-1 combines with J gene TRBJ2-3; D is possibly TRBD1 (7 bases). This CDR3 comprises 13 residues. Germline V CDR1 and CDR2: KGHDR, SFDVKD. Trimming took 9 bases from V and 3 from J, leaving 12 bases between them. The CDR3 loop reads CATSTGRTDTQYF. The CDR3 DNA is TGTGCCACCTCGACAGGGAGGACAGATACGCAGTATTTT.

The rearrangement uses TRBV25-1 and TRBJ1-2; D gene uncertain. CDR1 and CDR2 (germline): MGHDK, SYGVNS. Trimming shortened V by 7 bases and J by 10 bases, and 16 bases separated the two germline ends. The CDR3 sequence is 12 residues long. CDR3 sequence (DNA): TGTGCCAGCAACCATCGGGCGGGTCCCTACACCTTC. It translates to CASNHRAGPYTF.

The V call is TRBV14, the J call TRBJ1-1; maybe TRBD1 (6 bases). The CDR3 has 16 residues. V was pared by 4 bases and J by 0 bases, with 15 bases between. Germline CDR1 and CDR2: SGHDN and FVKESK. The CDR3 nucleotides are TGTGCCAGCAGCCGATACGGGGGGGCCCTGAACACTGAAGCTTTCTTT. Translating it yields CASSRYGGALNTEAFF.

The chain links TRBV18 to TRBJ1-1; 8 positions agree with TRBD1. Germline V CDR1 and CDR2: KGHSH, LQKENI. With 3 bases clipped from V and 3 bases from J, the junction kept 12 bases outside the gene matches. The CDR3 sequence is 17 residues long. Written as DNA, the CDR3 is TGTGCCAGCTCACCTGAGGACAGGGATCTCCGGGACACTGAAGCTTTCTTT. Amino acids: CASSPEDRDLRDTEAFF.